This T cell receptor (beta chain) was identified in a study of cytomegalovirus exposure and HLA in healthy donors. About the research overall: Drawn from HLA-typed donors, around 85 million unique TCRs were held in an early data release. Overall study results and limits: A later look showed TCR association rates differing by HLA locus, highest for DRB1 and lowest for HLA-C. When analyzed later, a missense DCLRE1C variant was found to be linked to TCR beta V- and J-gene trimming.

This CDR3 contains 16 residues. Germline assignment: CDR1 SGHNT and CDR2 YYREEE (reference sequence). Trimming cost V 2 bases and J 3 bases; bases outside gene matches: 10. Details on this clone: Antigen unknown.

Primers for the PCR totalled 60 Vbeta and 13 Jbeta. Clones were sequenced by immunoSEQ multiplex PCR, and TCRdb holds only the in-frame ones, with some missing. Found here are around 200,000 clones, approximately 80% of them singletons; the top ten hold roughly a tenth. V is TRBV5-4 and J is TRBJ1-2; 7 bases align to TRBD1. The sequencing sample was made of PBMCs. The sequence derives from a woman aged 45-59 years in good health and CMV-seropositive. CDR3: CASSFRQGEGYYGYTF. As DNA, the CDR3 is TGTGCCAGCAGCTTCCGACAGGGTGAGGGTTACTATGGCTACACCTTC.